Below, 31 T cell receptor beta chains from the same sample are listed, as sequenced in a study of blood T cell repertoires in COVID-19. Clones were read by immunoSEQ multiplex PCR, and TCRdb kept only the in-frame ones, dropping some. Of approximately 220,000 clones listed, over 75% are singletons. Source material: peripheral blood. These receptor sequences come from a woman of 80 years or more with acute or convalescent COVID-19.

CDR3 nucleotides: TGTGCCAGTAGTGATTCTAGCGGGCGGGGGAGAAATGAGCAGTTCTTC. Protein sequence: CASSDSSGRGRNEQFF. The chain recombines TRBV19 with TRBJ2-1, with 8 bases that match TRBD2. The CDR3 length is 16 residues. The germline gives CDR1 LNHDA, CDR2 SQIVND (reference sequence). V shed 5 bases and J 7 bases; nucleotides not matched to a gene: 13.

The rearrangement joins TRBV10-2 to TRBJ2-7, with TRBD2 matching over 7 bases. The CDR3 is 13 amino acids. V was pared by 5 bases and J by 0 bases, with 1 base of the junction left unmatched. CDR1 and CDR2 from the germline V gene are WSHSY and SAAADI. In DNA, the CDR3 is TGCGCCAGCAGTTCTAGCGGCTCCTACGAGCAGTACTTC. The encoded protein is CASSSSGSYEQYF.

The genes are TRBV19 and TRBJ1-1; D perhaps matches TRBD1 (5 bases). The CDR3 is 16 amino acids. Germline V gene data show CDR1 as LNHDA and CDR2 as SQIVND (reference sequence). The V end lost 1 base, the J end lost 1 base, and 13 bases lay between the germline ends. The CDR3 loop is CASSIAQRGGNTEAFF. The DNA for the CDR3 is TGTGCCAGTAGTATAGCTCAAAGGGGCGGGAACACTGAAGCTTTCTTT.

The CDR3 spells CASSLEERGPYEQYF. The CDR3, as DNA: TGCGCCAGCAGCTTGGAGGAGCGGGGTCCCTACGAGCAGTACTTC. The rearrangement joins TRBV5-1 to TRBJ2-7; 7 bases are shared with TRBD2. The V segment lost 0 bases and the J segment 2 bases; nucleotides outside the gene matches: 5. This CDR3 is built from 15 residues. CDR1 and CDR2 (germline): SGHRS, YFSETQ.

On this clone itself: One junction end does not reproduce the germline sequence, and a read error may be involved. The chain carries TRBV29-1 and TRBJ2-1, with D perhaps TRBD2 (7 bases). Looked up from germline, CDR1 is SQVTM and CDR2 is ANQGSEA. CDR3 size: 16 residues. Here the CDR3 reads CRVGGAGRSPYNEQFF. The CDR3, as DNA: TGCCGCGTGGGGGGGGCGGGCAGGAGCCCCTACAATGAGCAGTTCTTC.

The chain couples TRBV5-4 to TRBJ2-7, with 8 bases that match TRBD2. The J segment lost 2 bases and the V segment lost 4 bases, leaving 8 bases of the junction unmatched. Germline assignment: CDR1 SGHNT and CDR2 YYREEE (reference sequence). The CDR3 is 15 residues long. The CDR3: CASSPQGRGAYEQYF. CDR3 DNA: TGTGCCAGCAGCCCGCAGGGGCGGGGGGCCTACGAGCAGTACTTC. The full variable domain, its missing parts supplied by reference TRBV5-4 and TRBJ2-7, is ETGVTQSPTHLIKTRGQQVTLRCSSQSGHNTVSWYQQALGQGPQFIFQYYREEENGRGNFPPRFSGLQFPNYSSELNVNALELDDSALYLCASSPQGRGAYEQYFGPGTRLTVT.

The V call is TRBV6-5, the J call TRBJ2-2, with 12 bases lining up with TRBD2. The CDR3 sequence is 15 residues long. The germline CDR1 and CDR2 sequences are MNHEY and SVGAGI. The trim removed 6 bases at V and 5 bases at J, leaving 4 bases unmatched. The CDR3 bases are TGTGCCAGCAGCCTGACTAGCGGGAGAACCGGGGAGCTGTTTTTT. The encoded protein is CASSLTSGRTGELFF.

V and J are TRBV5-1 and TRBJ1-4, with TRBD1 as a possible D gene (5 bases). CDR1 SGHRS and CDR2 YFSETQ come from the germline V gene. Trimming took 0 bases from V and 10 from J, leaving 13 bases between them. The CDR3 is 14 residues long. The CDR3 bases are TGCGCCAGCAGCTTGGCCCCAGGGTGGGGAAAACTGTTTTTT. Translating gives CASSLAPGWGKLFF.

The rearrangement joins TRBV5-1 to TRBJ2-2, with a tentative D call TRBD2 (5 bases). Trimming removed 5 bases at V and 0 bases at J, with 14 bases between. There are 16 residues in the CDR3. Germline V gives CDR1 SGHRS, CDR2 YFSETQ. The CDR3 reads CASSYGGLANTGELFF. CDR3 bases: TGCGCCAGCAGTTATGGAGGTCTAGCGAACACCGGGGAGCTGTTTTTT. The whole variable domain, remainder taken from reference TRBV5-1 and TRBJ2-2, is KAGVTQTPRYLIKTRGQQVTLSCSPISGHRSVSWYQQTPGQGLQFLFEYFSETQRNKGNFPGRFSGRQFSNSRSEMNVSTLELGDSALYLCASSYGGLANTGELFFGEGSRLTVL.

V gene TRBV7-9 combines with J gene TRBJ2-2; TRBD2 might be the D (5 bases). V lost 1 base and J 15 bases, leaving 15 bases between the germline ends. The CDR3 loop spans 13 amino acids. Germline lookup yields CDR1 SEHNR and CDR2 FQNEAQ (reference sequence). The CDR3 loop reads CASSLEIALGMFF. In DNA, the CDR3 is TGTGCCAGCAGCTTAGAAATAGCGCTCGGGATGTTTTTT.

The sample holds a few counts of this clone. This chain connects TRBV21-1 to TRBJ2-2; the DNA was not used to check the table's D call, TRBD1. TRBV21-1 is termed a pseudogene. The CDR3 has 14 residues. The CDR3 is CASRVGGHTGELFF. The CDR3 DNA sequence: TGTGCCAGCAGGGTAGGGGGCCACACCGGGGAGCTGTTTTTT.

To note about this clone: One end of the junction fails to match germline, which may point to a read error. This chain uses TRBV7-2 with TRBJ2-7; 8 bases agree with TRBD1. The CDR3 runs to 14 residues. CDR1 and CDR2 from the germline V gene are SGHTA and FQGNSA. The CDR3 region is CASSLGTGRHSPRF. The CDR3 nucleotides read TGTGCCAGCAGCTTAGGGACAGGGAGGCACTCACCTCGCTTC. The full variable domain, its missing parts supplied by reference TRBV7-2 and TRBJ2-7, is GAGVSQSPSNKVTEKGKDVELRCDPISGHTALYWYRQSLGQGLEFLIYFQGNSAPDKSGLPSDRFSAERTGGSVSTLTIQRTQQEDSAVYLCASSLGTGRHSPRFGPGTRLTVT.

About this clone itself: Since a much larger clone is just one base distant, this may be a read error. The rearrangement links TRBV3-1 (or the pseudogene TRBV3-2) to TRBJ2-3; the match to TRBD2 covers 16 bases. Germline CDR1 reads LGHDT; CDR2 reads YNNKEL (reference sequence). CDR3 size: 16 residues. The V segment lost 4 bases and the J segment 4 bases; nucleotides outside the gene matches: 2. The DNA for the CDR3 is TGTGCCAGCAGCCTCGGGACTAGCGGGGGGGCAGATACGCAGTATTTT. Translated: CASSLGTSGGADTQYF.

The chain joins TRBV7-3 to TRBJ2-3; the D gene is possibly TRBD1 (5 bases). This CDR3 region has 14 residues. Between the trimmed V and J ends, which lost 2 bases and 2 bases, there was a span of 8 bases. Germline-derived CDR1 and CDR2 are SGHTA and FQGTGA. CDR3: CASSLGHSTDTQYF. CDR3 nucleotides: TGTGCCAGCAGCTTAGGACACTCCACAGATACGCAGTATTTT.

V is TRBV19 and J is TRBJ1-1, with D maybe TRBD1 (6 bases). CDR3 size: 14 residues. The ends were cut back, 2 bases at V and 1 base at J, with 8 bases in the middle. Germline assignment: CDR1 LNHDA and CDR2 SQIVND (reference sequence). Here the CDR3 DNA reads TGTGCCAGTAGTATATGGGGGCCGAACACTGAAGCTTTCTTT. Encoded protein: CASSIWGPNTEAFF.

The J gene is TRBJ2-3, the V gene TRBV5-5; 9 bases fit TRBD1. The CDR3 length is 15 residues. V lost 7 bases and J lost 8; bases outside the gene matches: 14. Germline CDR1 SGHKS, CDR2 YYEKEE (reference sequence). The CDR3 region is CASWLTGTGIGTQYF. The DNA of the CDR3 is TGTGCCAGCTGGTTAACCGGGACAGGGATAGGTACGCAGTATTTT.

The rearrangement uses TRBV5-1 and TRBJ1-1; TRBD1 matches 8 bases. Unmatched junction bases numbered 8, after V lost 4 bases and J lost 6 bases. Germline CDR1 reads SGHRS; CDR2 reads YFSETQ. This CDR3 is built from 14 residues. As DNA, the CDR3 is TGCGCCAGCAGCCCCGGACAGGGTCAGTCTGAAGCTTTCTTT. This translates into CASSPGQGQSEAFF.

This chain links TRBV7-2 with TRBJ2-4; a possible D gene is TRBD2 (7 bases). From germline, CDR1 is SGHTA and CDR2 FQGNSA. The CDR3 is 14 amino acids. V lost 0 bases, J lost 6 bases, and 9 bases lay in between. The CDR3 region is CASSLAGGRNIQYF. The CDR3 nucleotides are TGTGCCAGCAGCTTAGCCGGGGGGCGAAACATTCAGTACTTC.

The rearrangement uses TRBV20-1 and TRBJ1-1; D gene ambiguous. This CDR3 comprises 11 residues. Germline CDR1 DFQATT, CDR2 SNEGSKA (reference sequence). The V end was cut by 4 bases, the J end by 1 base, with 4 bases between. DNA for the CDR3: TGCAGTGCTAACTGGAACACTGAAGCTTTCTTT. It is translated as CSANWNTEAFF.

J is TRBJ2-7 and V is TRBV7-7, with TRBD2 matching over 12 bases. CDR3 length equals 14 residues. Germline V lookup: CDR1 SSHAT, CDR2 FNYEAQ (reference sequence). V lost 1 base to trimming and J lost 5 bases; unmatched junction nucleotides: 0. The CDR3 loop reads CASSLGTSGDEQYF. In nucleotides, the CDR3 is TGTGCCAGCAGCTTAGGGACTAGCGGGGACGAGCAGTACTTC.

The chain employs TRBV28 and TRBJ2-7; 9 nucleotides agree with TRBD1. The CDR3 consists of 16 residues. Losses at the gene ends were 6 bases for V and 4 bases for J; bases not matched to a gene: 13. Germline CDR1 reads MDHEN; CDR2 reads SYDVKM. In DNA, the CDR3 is TGTGCCAGCAGACAAGCTACAGGGGGCCTCAGGTACGAGCAGTACTTC. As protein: CASRQATGGLRYEQYF.

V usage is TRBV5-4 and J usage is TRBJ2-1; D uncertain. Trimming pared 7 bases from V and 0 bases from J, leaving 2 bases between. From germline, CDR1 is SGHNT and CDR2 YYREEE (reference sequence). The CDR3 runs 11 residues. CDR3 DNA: TGTGCCAGCCACTCCTACAATGAGCAGTTCTTC. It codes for CASHSYNEQFF. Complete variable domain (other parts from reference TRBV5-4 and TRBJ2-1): ETGVTQSPTHLIKTRGQQVTLRCSSQSGHNTVSWYQQALGQGPQFIFQYYREEENGRGNFPPRFSGLQFPNYSSELNVNALELDDSALYLCASHSYNEQFFGPGTRLTVL.

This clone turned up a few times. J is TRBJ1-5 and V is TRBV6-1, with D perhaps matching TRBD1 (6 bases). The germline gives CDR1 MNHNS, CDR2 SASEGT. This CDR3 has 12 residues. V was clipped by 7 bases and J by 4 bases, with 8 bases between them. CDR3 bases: TGTGCCAGCAACCAGGGGAATCAGCCCCAGCATTTT. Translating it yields CASNQGNQPQHF.

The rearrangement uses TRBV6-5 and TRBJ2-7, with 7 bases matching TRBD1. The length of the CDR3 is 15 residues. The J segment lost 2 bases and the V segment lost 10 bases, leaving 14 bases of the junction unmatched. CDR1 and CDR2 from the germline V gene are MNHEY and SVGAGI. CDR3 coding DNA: TGTGCCATCCATAAGGGGAATACAGGGGCCTACGAGCAGTACTTC. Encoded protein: CAIHKGNTGAYEQYF.

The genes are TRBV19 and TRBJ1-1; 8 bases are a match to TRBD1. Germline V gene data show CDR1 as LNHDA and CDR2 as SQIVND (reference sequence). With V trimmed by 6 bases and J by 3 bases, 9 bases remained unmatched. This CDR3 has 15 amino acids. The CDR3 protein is CASSPLDRGHTEAFF. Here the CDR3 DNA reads TGTGCCAGTAGCCCCCTCGACAGGGGCCACACTGAAGCTTTCTTT.

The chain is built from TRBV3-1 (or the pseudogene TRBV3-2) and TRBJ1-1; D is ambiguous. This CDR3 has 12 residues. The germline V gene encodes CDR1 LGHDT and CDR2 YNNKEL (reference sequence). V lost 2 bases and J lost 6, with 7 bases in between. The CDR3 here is CASSQMGSEAFF. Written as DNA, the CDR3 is TGTGCCAGCAGCCAAATGGGCTCTGAAGCTTTCTTT.

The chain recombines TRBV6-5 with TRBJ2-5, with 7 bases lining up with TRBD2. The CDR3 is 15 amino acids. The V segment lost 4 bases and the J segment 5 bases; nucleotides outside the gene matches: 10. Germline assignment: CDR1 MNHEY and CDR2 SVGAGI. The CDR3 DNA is TGTGCCAGCAGTTCACGGAGCGGACTAGTTGAGACCCAGTACTTC. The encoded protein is CASSSRSGLVETQYF.

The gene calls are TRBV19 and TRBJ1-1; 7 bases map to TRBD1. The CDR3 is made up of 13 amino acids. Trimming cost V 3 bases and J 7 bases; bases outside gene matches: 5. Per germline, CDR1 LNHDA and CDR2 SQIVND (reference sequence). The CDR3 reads CASSIRQGGEAFF. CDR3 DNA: TGTGCCAGTAGTATCCGACAGGGCGGTGAAGCTTTCTTT.

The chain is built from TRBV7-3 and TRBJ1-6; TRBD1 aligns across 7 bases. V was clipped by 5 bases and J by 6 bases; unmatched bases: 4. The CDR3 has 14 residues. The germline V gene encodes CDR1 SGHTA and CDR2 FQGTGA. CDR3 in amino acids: CASSQDRLNSPLHF. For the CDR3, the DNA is TGTGCCAGCAGCCAGGACAGGCTTAATTCACCCCTCCACTTT.

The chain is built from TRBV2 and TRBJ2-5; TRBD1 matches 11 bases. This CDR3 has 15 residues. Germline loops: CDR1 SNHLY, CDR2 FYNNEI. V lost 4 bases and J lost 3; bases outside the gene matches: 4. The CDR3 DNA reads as TGTGCCAGCAGTGTGGACAGGGGGCCGGAAGAGACCCAGTACTTC. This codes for CASSVDRGPEETQYF. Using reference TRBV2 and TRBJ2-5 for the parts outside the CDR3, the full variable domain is EPEVTQTPSHQVTQMGQEVILRCVPISNHLYFYWYRQILGQKVEFLVSFYNNEISEKSEIFDDQFSVERPDGSNFTLKIRSTKLEDSAMYFCASSVDRGPEETQYFGPGTRLLVL.

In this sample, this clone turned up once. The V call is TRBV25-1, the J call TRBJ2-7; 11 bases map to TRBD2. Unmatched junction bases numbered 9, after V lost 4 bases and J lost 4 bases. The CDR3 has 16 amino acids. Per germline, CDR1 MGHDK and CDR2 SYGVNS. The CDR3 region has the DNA TGTGCCAGCAGTGGGCGTTTAGCGGGGGGGTTTTACGAGCAGTACTTC. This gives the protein CASSGRLAGGFYEQYF.